This T cell receptor beta chain was sequenced for a study of somatic mutations in cytotoxic T cells in rheumatoid arthritis (TCRdb year 2017). About the investigation overall: Peripheral blood (about 32 ml EDTA) was collected from patients immediately after diagnosis and before any treatment began. A FACSAria II or Sony SH800 was used to flow-sort some V beta antibody-stained T-cell populations at nearly 100% purity, and TCRB sequencing was also done on sorted V beta1+ cells. In newly diagnosed rheumatoid arthritis without treatment, the study examined if expanded CD8+ T-cell clones harbor somatic mutations, relying on TCRB deep sequencing to characterize clonality. For some 68 rheumatoid arthritis patients and 15 to 20 healthy controls, TCRB deep sequencing was carried out. Patient and control groups had essentially identical median ages. What the work shows at the level of the full study, not this receptor alone: Rheumatoid arthritis patients and age-matched healthy controls did not significantly differ in CD8+ T-cell clonality. The expanded CD8+ clones had unknown antigen targets, and not appearing in virus-specific databases did not rule out that they were virus-specific. In about an eighth of the 65 patients the largest CD8+ clone exceeded 20% of CD8+ cells, and several identical CD8+ TCRB sequences were shared between blood and synovial fluid. The slight TRBV07 underrepresentation in patients was not adjusted for multiple comparisons. An increase of CD8+ clonality with age was seen in patients (Spearman r ~ 0.51) but not in healthy controls.

Genomic DNA underwent TCRB CDR3 sequencing using the immunoSEQ assay. On the study's bioinformatics: Patient CD8+ clones larger than 1% were compared against published virus-specific TCRB sequences, and only a few matched. The analyses included only productive TCRB rearrangements. Clonality was calculated as a Shannon entropy-based productive clonality index, and a clone was defined by a unique TCRB CDR3 sequence. Repertoire overlap for a pair of samples was computed from each clone's template counts relative to total templates per sample. A correlation with a Spearman r of 0.6 to 0.65 was found between V-gene usage by flow cytometry and V-gene usage by TCRB sequencing. Here the immuneACCESS table is served through TCRdb, limited to in-frame sequences with V and J called. Missing clones are a known gap in these copies; in checked studies unresolved V genes cover under half, and the rest lacks a known reason. That table gives V, J and clone size, and the DNA gave D and trimming. This sample is represented by 10,000 or so clones; over 55% of them were singletons. Around 35% of the sample goes to the ten largest clones.

In the case of this clone: Its antigen specificity is not known. No per-base quality is available; no much larger clone lies one base away.

The CDR1 and CDR2 encoded by the germline V gene are MGHRA and YSYEKL. Its CDR3 holds 14 amino acids, cysteine through phenylalanine. Only the CDR3 portion is preserved as DNA: 42 bases, with reading frame beginning at the first base. V and J are truncated by 5 bases and 7 bases respectively, leaving an intervening sequence of 17 bases. CD4+ and CD8+ cells were isolated by positive magnetic bead selection on an AutoMACS, and purity was checked by flow cytometry. Clonal expansions were first screened by flow cytometry with a TCR V beta antibody panel, then characterized by TCRB deep sequencing of sorted CD8+ fractions. Peripheral blood mononuclear cells were isolated by Ficoll-Paque PLUS density gradient separation. Using Nucleospin Tissue or Tissue XS kits, DNA was extracted from CD4-enriched, CD8-enriched or PBMC samples, with quantification by a Qubit 2.0 fluorometer.

The specimen was CD8+ T cells sorted from blood. The rearranged segments are TRBV4-1 and TRBJ1-1; TRBD1 might be the D gene, on 6 matching bases. The sequence was collected from an adult with rheumatoid arthritis. The DNA is as follows: TGCGCCAGCAGCGCAAGCCTGGGGGCAATTGAAGCTTTCTTT. Its protein product is CASSASLGAIEAFF.